This TCR beta chain was captured by sequencing in a study of tissue T cells after allogeneic stem cell transplantation (dated by TCRdb to 2022 to 2024). At the level of the whole study: When multiple samples of a tissue existed, pathologist review of H&E sections prioritized samples with histologically apparent lymphocytes for sequencing. The study profiled TCR beta repertoires across many tissues from research autopsies of patients with and without GVHD, plus mouse models of GVHD. On the human side, the study was prospective and observational, with no blinding or randomization. Study-wide findings and limitations: For the non-GVHD comparator patients, no blood samples were available. A small and clinically heterogeneous patient cohort was studied, and sampling depth was acknowledged as a limitation. Within patients, how anatomically similar tissues were was a major factor shaping TCR repertoire composition, regardless of disease or transplant status. Which tissue TCRs were alloreactive or antigen-specific was not determined in the study, and some of the clones might have been host cells that persisted. Blood and spleen T cells captured only a limited portion of the TCR repertoire detected in tissues, in both patients and mice. Not many T cell clones showed up in more than one patient, yet clustering based on motifs uncovered repertoire signatures that were shared across patients in a tissue-specific way.

With regard to this clone: No antigen is known for it. Base qualities are not recorded, but no much larger clone differs from it by a single base.

Read against the paper, the sample's time point label means: human tissue collected at research (rapid) autopsy. Three non-HCT comparator patients who had other cancers, at least five GI tract samples, and no known GI disease at death were chosen retrospectively. After a median post-mortem interval of about 9 hours, the autopsy tissues collected included GI sites spanning esophagus to rectum, along with liver, skin and lymphoid organs including spleen. Each autopsy specimen was bisected, with one portion flash-frozen in liquid nitrogen and the remainder formalin-fixed, and the outer muscle layers of GI specimens were removed. To extract genomic DNA from frozen tissues, either the Mag-Bind Blood & Tissue DNA HDQ 96 Kit on a Chemagic 360 or the DNeasy Blood & Tissue Kit was used. Extracted DNA was further purified with the Genomic DNA Clean & Concentrator-25 kit because of concern about red blood cell contamination.

Libraries came from the immunoSEQ multiplex PCR assay. TCRbeta CDR3 sequencing was performed at survey depth by Adaptive Biotechnologies, and CDR3 sequences, V/J genes, productive frequency and template counts were reported. Amplification of TCR beta CDR3 regions was performed from genomic DNA rather than from RNA. On the study's bioinformatics: Jensen-Shannon divergence was used to quantify pairwise repertoire overlap between tissues, with a value of 1 indicating complete divergence and a value of 0 indicating identical repertoires. Tissues were clustered by single-linkage agglomerative hierarchical clustering of pairwise JSD values, and the clustering results were displayed as dendrograms. All patient samples were analyzed with GLIPH2 using simulation_depth 1000, kmer_min_depth 3 and cdr3_length_cutoff 8, and only groups containing more than two unique CDR3s were kept. A standardized tissue-overlap score was calculated by extrapolating Jaccard GLIPH-group overlap across patients to a standard repertoire size of 1000 clones. Linear mixed-effect models, with tissue included as a fixed effect and individual included as a random effect, were used to assess associations of diversity with clinical or experimental variables. This is the immuneACCESS table as TCRdb keeps it, with only in-frame sequences that have V and J called. A part of the clones is gone; compared with another copy, unresolved V genes explain less than half, and the rest is unexplained. V and J calls and clone size follow that table, whereas D and trimming were derived from the DNA. In this sample the table shows some 25,000 clones, about 70% of which occur a single time. The top ten constitute roughly 7.1% of the sample.

The CDR3 goes from the cysteine to the phenylalanine over 15 residues. The retained sequence is limited to the CDR3, 45 bases, with the frame set at the first base. According to the germline V gene, CDR1 reads SGHRS and CDR2 reads YFSETQ. V is pared back by 0 bases and J by 5 bases, with 12 bases lying between the germline termini. The sequence joins TRBV5-1 to TRBJ2-1; the D gene remains uncertain. Sample: tissue from the ileum, taken at autopsy. This clonotype originated in a female donor older than 55 with lung cancer. This receptor has the CDR3 CASSLVVGVDNEQFF. The nucleotides read TGCGCCAGCAGCTTGGTGGTTGGAGTTGACAATGAGCAGTTCTTC.